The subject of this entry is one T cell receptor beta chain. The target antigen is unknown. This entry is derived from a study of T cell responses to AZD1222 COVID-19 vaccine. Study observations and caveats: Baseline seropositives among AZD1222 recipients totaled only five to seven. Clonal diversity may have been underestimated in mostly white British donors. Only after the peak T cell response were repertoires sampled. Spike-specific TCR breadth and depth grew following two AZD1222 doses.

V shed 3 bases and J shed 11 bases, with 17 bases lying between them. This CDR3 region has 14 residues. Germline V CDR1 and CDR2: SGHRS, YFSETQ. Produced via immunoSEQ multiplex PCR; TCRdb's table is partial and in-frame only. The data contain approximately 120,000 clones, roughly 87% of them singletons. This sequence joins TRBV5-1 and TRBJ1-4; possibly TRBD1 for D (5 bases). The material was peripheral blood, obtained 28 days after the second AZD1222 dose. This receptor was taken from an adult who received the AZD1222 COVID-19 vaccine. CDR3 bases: TGCGCCAGCAGCTACTCAGGGCGTTCGGGGAAACTGTTTTTT. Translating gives CASSYSGRSGKLFF. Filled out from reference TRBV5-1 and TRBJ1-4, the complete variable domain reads KAGVTQTPRYLIKTRGQQVTLSCSPISGHRSVSWYQQTPGQGLQFLFEYFSETQRNKGNFPGRFSGRQFSNSRSEMNVSTLELGDSALYLCASSYSGRSGKLFFGSGTQLSVL.